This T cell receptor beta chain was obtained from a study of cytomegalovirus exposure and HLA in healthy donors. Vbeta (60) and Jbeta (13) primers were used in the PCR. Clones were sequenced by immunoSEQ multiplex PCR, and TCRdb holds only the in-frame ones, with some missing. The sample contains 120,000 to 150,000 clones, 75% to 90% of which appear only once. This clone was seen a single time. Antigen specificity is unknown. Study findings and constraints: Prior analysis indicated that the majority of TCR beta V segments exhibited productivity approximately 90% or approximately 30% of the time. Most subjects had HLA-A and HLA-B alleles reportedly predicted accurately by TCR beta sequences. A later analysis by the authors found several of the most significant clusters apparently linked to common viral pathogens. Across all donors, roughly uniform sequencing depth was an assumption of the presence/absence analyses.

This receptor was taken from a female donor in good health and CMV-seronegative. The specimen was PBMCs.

The CDR3 DNA follows: TGTGCCAGCAGCCCCGGGACTAGCGGGACAGATACGCAGTATTTT. This codes for CASSPGTSGTDTQYF. The rearrangement links TRBV7-9 to TRBJ2-3, with 12 bases aligning to TRBD2. This CDR3 has 15 amino acids. J lost 3 bases, V lost 5 bases, and 3 bases had no gene match. Germline V gene lookup returns CDR1 SEHNR and CDR2 FQNEAQ (reference sequence).